Following are 15 T cell receptor beta chains from one sample sequenced in a study of CD8 T cells in Susac syndrome. Random-hexamer reverse transcription was applied to about 0.45 to 1 ug RNA. TCRdb fed the immunoSEQ multiplex PCR reads into MiXCR, producing one record per CDR3 protein. The sample consists of some 190,000 distinct CDR3 sequences, about 93% of them appearing once. Material for sequencing was CD4+ T cells from PBMCs. These receptors all come from a human donor in good health.

The chain links TRBV7-8 to TRBJ2-7, with a possible D match to TRBD2 (6 bases). CDR3 size: 14 residues. The germline V and J ends were trimmed by 1 base and 3 bases, with 10 bases remaining between them. Germline V CDR1 and CDR2: SGHVS, FQNEAQ. CDR3 protein: CASSLGRDFYEQYF. The CDR3 DNA reads TGTGCCAGCAGCTTAGGGAGGGACTTCTACGAGCAGTACTTC.

This clonotype was seen once. The V call is TRBV28, the J call TRBJ1-2; unclear D gene. This CDR3 is 13 amino acids long. Germline values: CDR1 MDHEN, CDR2 SYDVKM. Between the trimmed V and J ends, which lost 8 bases and 5 bases, there was a span of 15 bases. The CDR3 DNA reads as TGTGCCAGCGCCCCACCCACTTCATATGGCTACACCTTC. Translation gives CASAPPTSYGYTF.

This chain links TRBV9 with TRBJ2-6; the D gene could be TRBD1 or TRBD2 (7 bases each). V lost 2 bases to trimming and J lost 0 bases, with 15 bases between them. The CDR3 has 18 amino acids. CDR1 SGDLS and CDR2 YYNGEE come from the germline V gene. The CDR3 coding sequence is TGTGCCAGCAGCGTTGCAGGGGGGGTGCTCTCTGGGGCCAACGTCCTGACTTTC. Its protein product is CASSVAGGVLSGANVLTF.

The chain recombines TRBV30 with TRBJ1-5, with D uncertain. The CDR3 loop spans 12 amino acids. V lost 2 bases and J lost 4, with 6 bases in between. From germline, CDR1 is GTSNPN and CDR2 SVGIG (reference sequence). The CDR3 loop reads CAWSTQNQPQHF. The CDR3 DNA is TGTGCCTGGAGTACACAGAATCAGCCCCAGCATTTT.

The rearrangement uses TRBV9 and TRBJ2-7, with 8 bases aligning to TRBD2. The J segment lost 5 bases and the V segment lost 4 bases, leaving 8 bases of the junction unmatched. Per the germline V gene, CDR1 is SGDLS and CDR2 is YYNGEE. CDR3 size: 14 residues. The CDR3 is CASSPVGSGDEQYF. The CDR3 DNA reads TGTGCCAGCAGCCCAGTAGGTAGCGGGGACGAGCAGTACTTC.

The chain is built from TRBV5-1 and TRBJ2-7, with TRBD1 matching 10 bases. In germline, CDR1 is SGHRS, CDR2 YFSETQ. The junction had 8 bases not matched to a gene; V was cut back by 4 bases and J by 7 bases. CDR3 length: 14 residues. This CDR3 reads CASSLKTGGWEQYF. CDR3 in DNA: TGCGCCAGCAGCCTGAAGACAGGGGGCTGGGAGCAGTACTTC.

The chain joins TRBV6-2 or TRBV6-3 to TRBJ1-6, with 7 bases fitting TRBD1. With 5 bases clipped from V and 14 bases from J, the junction kept 9 bases outside the gene matches. The CDR3 runs to 13 residues. Germline CDR1 is MNHEY and CDR2 is SVGEGT. The CDR3, as DNA: TGTGCCAGCAGTCTAGGACAGGATCCGACCCTCCACTTT. This translates into CASSLGQDPTLHF.

The chain joins TRBV2 to TRBJ1-1; possibly TRBD1 for D (6 bases). V gave up 7 bases and J gave up 4 bases, with 16 bases separating them. CDR1 and CDR2 from the germline V gene are SNHLY and FYNNEI. The CDR3 runs 14 residues. In nucleotides, the CDR3 is TGTGCCAGCACAGGGGCCAGCTTCGGCACTGAAGCTTTCTTT. Amino acid sequence: CASTGASFGTEAFF.

This clonotype came up once. Here the CDR3 DNA reads TGTGCCAGCGGGGGCAGGGTTAACACTGAAGCTTTCTTT. Its translation: CASGGRVNTEAFF. This chain joins TRBV7-9 and TRBJ1-1; TRBD1 might be the D (6 bases). CDR3 length: 13 amino acids. Germline CDR1 SEHNR, CDR2 FQNEAQ (reference sequence). V was clipped by 8 bases and J by 2 bases, with 12 bases between them.

The V gene is TRBV4-1, the J gene TRBJ2-1; TRBD2 matches 7 bases. With V trimmed by 0 bases and J by 4 bases, 6 bases remained unmatched. CDR1 is MGHRA, CDR2 YSYEKL, per germline. CDR3 size: 16 residues. CDR3 in DNA: TGCGCCAGCAGCCAAGAATTTGCGGGGGTATACAATGAGCAGTTCTTC. Its translation: CASSQEFAGVYNEQFF.

This chain links TRBV3-1 with TRBJ2-1; the D is unclear. This CDR3 has 18 residues. The germline V gene has CDR1 LGHDT and CDR2 YNNKEL (reference sequence). Trimming left V 1 base short and J 0 bases short, with 16 bases between. This CDR3 is CASSQVATGGSSYNEQFF. In DNA form, the CDR3 reads TGTGCCAGCAGCCAAGTTGCAACCGGCGGCAGCTCCTACAATGAGCAGTTCTTC.

The gene calls are TRBV20-1 and TRBJ2-7, with D perhaps assigned TRBD1 or TRBD2 (5 bases each). With 6 bases removed from V and 4 bases from J, the gap between germline ends came to 16 bases. The CDR3 loop spans 13 amino acids. Germline V lookup: CDR1 DFQATT, CDR2 SNEGSKA (reference sequence). CDR3 sequence: CSALRDGLYEQYF. DNA for the CDR3: TGCAGTGCCCTCCGGGACGGCTTATACGAGCAGTACTTC.

Here the CDR3 DNA reads TGTGCCAGCACCCCCGGGCGGTACACCGGGGAGCTGTTTTTT. The encoded protein is CASTPGRYTGELFF. The J gene is TRBJ2-2, the V gene TRBV12-3 or TRBV12-4; no reliable D call. The CDR3 contains 14 residues. Between the trimmed V and J ends, which lost 7 bases and 3 bases, there was a span of 12 bases.

V is TRBV7-6 and J is TRBJ2-3; TRBD1 is a possible D gene (6 bases). CDR3 length: 15 amino acids. Germline CDR1 SGHVS, CDR2 FNYEAQ. With 5 bases removed from V and 1 base from J, the gap between germline ends came to 13 bases. The CDR3 sequence: CASSQDRSGTDTQYF. The CDR3 DNA reads TGTGCCAGCAGCCAAGACAGGTCCGGCACAGATACGCAGTATTTT.

The V call is TRBV12-3 or TRBV12-4, the J call TRBJ1-5; possible D gene TRBD1, 5 bases. The V end lost 6 bases, the J end lost 3 bases, and 12 bases lay between the germline ends. This CDR3 region has 14 residues. The CDR3 DNA follows: TGTGCCAGCAGGGATCGACAGAACAATCAGCCCCAGCATTTT. Amino acid sequence: CASRDRQNNQPQHF.